These 7 T cell receptor beta chains originate from one sample sequenced in a study of shared clonotypes between healthy human individuals. CD45RO-negative, CCR7-positively selected cells formed the naive CD8 fraction, excluding terminally differentiated effector memory CD45RA+ cells. TCRdb keeps only in-frame clones here, not all; method: immunoSEQ multiplex PCR. The sample carries fewer than 1 million clones, about 97% recorded once. Material: naive CD8+ T cells sorted from blood. The source of these receptors is a man aged 25 to 40 in good health.

The chain combines TRBV20-1 with TRBJ2-5; unclear D gene. The CDR3 loop spans 9 amino acids. The germline V gene encodes CDR1 DFQATT and CDR2 SNEGSKA (reference sequence). V lost 1 base and J lost 7, with 1 base in between. The CDR3 sequence is CSARGTQYF. The CDR3 nucleotides are TGCAGTGCTAGAGGGACCCAGTACTTC.

The chain joins TRBV11-2 to TRBJ1-5; 9 nucleotides match TRBD1. The CDR3 length is 15 residues. The junction had 2 bases not matched to a gene; V was cut back by 3 bases and J by 2 bases. Per the germline V gene, CDR1 is SGHAT and CDR2 is FQNNGV. DNA for the CDR3: TGTGCCAGCAGCTTGAGGACAGGGGGCAATCAGCCCCAGCATTTT. It codes for CASSLRTGGNQPQHF.

The chain uses TRBV11-2 and TRBJ2-5; 15 bases map to TRBD2. The CDR3 is 19 residues long. The germline gives CDR1 SGHAT, CDR2 FQNNGV. The J segment lost 0 bases and the V segment lost 0 bases, leaving 5 bases of the junction unmatched. The CDR3 protein is CASSLDHWTSGRDQETQYF. The CDR3 bases are TGTGCCAGCAGCTTAGATCATTGGACTAGCGGGAGGGACCAAGAGACCCAGTACTTC.

The chain recombines TRBV4-2 with TRBJ2-3; the D is unclear. The CDR3 covers 13 residues. CDR1 is LGHNA and CDR2 is YNFKEQ in the germline V gene. Trimming took off 2 bases at V and 4 bases at J, with 7 bases between the two ends. The CDR3 nucleotides read TGTGCCAGCAGCCAAAAAACGGCAGATACGCAGTATTTT. Residues: CASSQKTADTQYF.

The gene calls are TRBV10-3 and TRBJ1-5, with D possibly TRBD1 on 6 matching bases. V lost 7 bases and J 6 bases, leaving 13 bases between the germline ends. The CDR3 is made up of 13 amino acids. Looked up from germline, CDR1 is ENHRY and CDR2 is SYGVKD. CDR3 sequence reads: CAINAGGGQPQHF. The CDR3 DNA follows: TGTGCCATCAATGCGGGGGGCGGTCAGCCCCAGCATTTT.

This clone came up once. V usage is TRBV5-1 and J usage is TRBJ1-1; D uncertain. CDR1 and CDR2 from the germline V gene are SGHRS and YFSETQ. The V gene lost 0 bases and the J gene lost 3 bases, with 15 bases spanning the gap. CDR3 size: 16 residues. CDR3 loop: CASSLVLGGRDTEAFF. For the CDR3, the DNA is TGCGCCAGCAGCTTGGTTTTGGGTGGGAGAGACACTGAAGCTTTCTTT.

The chain uses TRBV27 and TRBJ2-1; 7 positions agree with TRBD2. The V gene's germline CDR1 is MNHEY and CDR2 SMNVEV (reference sequence). Trimming at V came to 6 bases and at J to 4 bases, leaving 9 bases not matched to a gene. CDR3 length: 15 residues. CDR3 nucleotides: TGTGCCAGCAGGGCTCCTAGCGGAGCGTACAATGAGCAGTTCTTC. Protein sequence: CASRAPSGAYNEQFF.